Each of the 13 T cell receptor beta chains below was sequenced from the same sample in a study of regulatory T cells in long-lasting Graves disease. iRepertoire HTBI primers and Arm-PCR of CDR3 regions built TCR beta libraries. Each CDR3 protein is one row after TCRdb ran MiXCR on the multiplex PCR reads. The sample shows around 510,000 distinct CDR3 sequences, around 21% of them seen only once. This sample's time point: persistent/refractory GD, antithyroid drugs over 5 years with positive TRAb. Scientists built the TCR library using RNA that was extracted from PBMCs. This sample comprised peripheral blood mononuclear cells (PBMCs), obtained when the disease was refractory, from a patient treated with antithyroid drugs. These receptors were obtained from a female donor with Graves disease.

The CDR3 is CSVELVGGSYEQYF. CDR3 nucleotide sequence: TGCAGCGTTGAATTGGTAGGGGGTTCCTACGAGCAGTACTTC. The chain links TRBV29-1 to TRBJ2-7, with D possibly TRBD1 on 6 matching bases. The CDR3 sequence is 14 residues long. V was cut by 2 bases and J by 1 base, with 12 bases left in between. The germline CDR1 and CDR2 sequences are SQVTM and ANQGSEA.

The chain has TRBV9 and TRBJ2-5; possible D gene TRBD1, 5 bases. The CDR3 sequence is 16 residues long. CDR1 and CDR2 (germline): SGDLS, YYNGEE. The V and J ends lost 0 bases and 0 bases respectively, with 12 bases between them. This chain's CDR3 is CASSVDQGPNQETQYF. The CDR3 DNA reads TGTGCCAGCAGCGTAGATCAGGGTCCCAACCAAGAGACCCAGTACTTC.

In this sample, this clonotype turned up a few times. A read error may account for a junction end that differs from germline. V and J are TRBV7-7 and TRBJ2-5; D might be TRBD1 or TRBD2, each matching 5 bases. This CDR3 spans 14 amino acids. The germline gives CDR1 SSHAT, CDR2 FNYEAQ (reference sequence). CDR3 nucleotide sequence: TGTGCTAGCAGCACCCGGGACGGACAAGAGACCCAGTACTTC. Protein sequence: CASSTRDGQETQYF.

In this sample, this clonotype turned up many times. The chain couples TRBV12-3 or TRBV12-4 to TRBJ2-7; D might be TRBD1 (5 bases). CDR3 length: 13 residues. V was cut by 2 bases and J by 7 bases, with 12 bases left in between. The CDR3 reads CASSLLAGREQYF. For the CDR3, the DNA is TGTGCCAGCAGTTTATTAGCAGGGCGAGAGCAGTACTTC.

This clonotype was seen a few times. The chain has TRBV7-9 and TRBJ2-2, with D possibly being TRBD1 (6 bases). Germline V gene data show CDR1 as SEHNR and CDR2 as FQNEAQ (reference sequence). The CDR3 length is 15 residues. V lost 5 bases and J lost 1, with 11 bases in between. The CDR3: CASSNRVLNTGELFF. Written as DNA, the CDR3 is TGTGCCAGCAGCAACAGGGTTCTGAACACCGGGGAGCTGTTTTTT. The full variable domain, its missing parts supplied by reference TRBV7-9 and TRBJ2-2, is DTGVSQNPRHKITKRGQNVTFRCDPISEHNRLYWYRQTLGQGPEFLTYFQNEAQLEKSRLLSDRFSAERPKGSFSTLEIQRTEQGDSAMYLCASSNRVLNTGELFFGEGSRLTVL.

With regard to this clonotype: This may be a read error, as it is one base from a much larger clone. The rearrangement joins TRBV28 to TRBJ2-1; D unclear. CDR1 is MDHEN and CDR2 is SYDVKM in the germline V gene. V was pared by 5 bases and J by 13 bases, with 15 bases between. This CDR3 region has 12 residues. The DNA of the CDR3 is TGTGCCAGCAGTCGGTACCAAGAGACCCAGTTCTTC. Translating it yields CASSRYQETQFF.

This clonotype has only a few counts. The chain uses TRBV20-1 and TRBJ2-7; D unclear. Per germline, CDR1 DFQATT and CDR2 SNEGSKA (reference sequence). V lost 8 bases, J lost 5 bases, and 16 bases lay in between. This CDR3 spans 12 amino acids. CDR3: CSCPATLDEQYF. CDR3 sequence (DNA): TGCAGTTGCCCCGCGACCCTCGACGAGCAGTACTTC.

The chain links TRBV4-1 to TRBJ2-5, with 12 nucleotides matching TRBD2. The CDR3 loop spans 17 amino acids. V lost 2 bases to trimming and J lost 3 bases; unmatched junction nucleotides: 7. Germline assignment: CDR1 MGHRA and CDR2 YSYEKL. CDR3 region: CASSQLAGGRIKETQYF. The CDR3 nucleotides are TGCGCCAGCAGCCAACTAGCGGGAGGGAGAATAAAAGAGACCCAGTACTTC.

This clonotype was detected ten times or more. The chain recombines TRBV7-8 with TRBJ1-5; 10 positions agree with TRBD1. V trimming: 3 bases; J trimming: 6 bases; junction bases outside the gene matches: 2. The CDR3 contains 14 residues. From germline, CDR1 is SGHVS and CDR2 FQNEAQ. Here the CDR3 DNA reads TGTGCCAGCAGCTTTCGACAGGGGGCTCAGCCCCAGCATTTT. This codes for CASSFRQGAQPQHF.

This clonotype has at least ten counts. V usage is TRBV2 and J usage is TRBJ2-2; D is unresolved. CDR1 SNHLY and CDR2 FYNNEI come from the germline V gene. This CDR3 has 12 residues. V lost 8 bases and J lost 5, with 9 bases in between. The CDR3, as DNA: TGTGCCAGCGCCGTAATTACCGGGGAGCTGTTTTTT. Residues: CASAVITGELFF.

Worth noting for this clonotype: This sequence may be a read error, since a much larger clone differs from it by one base. The rearrangement joins TRBV20-1 to TRBJ2-7, with D perhaps TRBD1 (6 bases). Germline-derived CDR1 and CDR2 are DFQATT and SNEGSKA (reference sequence). V was cut by 0 bases and J by 5 bases, with 17 bases left in between. CDR3 length equals 15 residues. CDR3 nucleotide sequence: TGCAGTGCTAGAGATCAGGCCAGGGGAGCCGACGAGCAGTACTTC. It translates to CSARDQARGADEQYF.

A word on this clonotype: A read error is possible here, since a much larger clone lies one base away. The rearrangement uses TRBV29-1 and TRBJ1-2; 10 nucleotides match TRBD1. The CDR3 length is 17 residues. V lost 3 bases, J lost 4 bases, and 14 bases stayed unmatched. The germline V gene encodes CDR1 SQVTM and CDR2 ANQGSEA. CDR3 in amino acids: CSVDERQGAIRGYGYTF. CDR3 DNA sequence: TGCAGCGTTGATGAGAGACAGGGGGCCATTAGGGGCTATGGCTACACCTTC.

The rearrangement uses TRBV11-2 and TRBJ1-3; no clear D. Germline CDR1 and CDR2: SGHAT and FQNNGV. The CDR3 is 14 amino acids. Trimming left V 6 bases short and J 2 bases short, with 11 bases between. The CDR3 DNA sequence: TGTGCCAGCAGAAAGACGGGAACTGGAAACACCATATATTTT. It specifies CASRKTGTGNTIYF.